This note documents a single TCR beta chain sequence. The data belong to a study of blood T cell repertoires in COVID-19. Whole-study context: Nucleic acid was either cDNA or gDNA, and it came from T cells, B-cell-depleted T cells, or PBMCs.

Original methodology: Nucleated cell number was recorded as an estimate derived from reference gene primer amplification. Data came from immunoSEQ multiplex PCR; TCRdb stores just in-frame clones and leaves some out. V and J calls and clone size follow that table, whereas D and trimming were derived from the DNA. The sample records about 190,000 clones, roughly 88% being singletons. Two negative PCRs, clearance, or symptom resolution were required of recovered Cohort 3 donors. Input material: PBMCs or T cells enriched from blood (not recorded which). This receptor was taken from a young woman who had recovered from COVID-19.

Written as DNA, the CDR3 is TGTGCCAGCAGTTTGGACAGGGTCGAGCAGTACTTC. Translating gives CASSLDRVEQYF. The rearrangement links TRBV12-3 or TRBV12-4 to TRBJ2-7; 8 bases agree with TRBD1. J gave up 6 bases and V 3 bases, and 1 base lay outside the gene matches. The CDR3 length is 12 residues.